These 29 T cell receptor beta chains originate from one sample sequenced in a study of OX40 agonist ivuxolimab in advanced cancers. Clones were read by immunoSEQ multiplex PCR, and TCRdb kept only the in-frame ones, dropping some. The sample holds tens of thousands of clones, roughly three quarters seen once. Sequencing used CD4+ or CD8+ T cells sorted from blood, obtained in a trial of the OX40 agonist ivuxolimab. Receptor source: an adult with an advanced solid tumor such as melanoma, head and neck, liver or kidney cancer.

The chain links TRBV6-1 to TRBJ1-5; 8 bases align to TRBD1. V shed 4 bases, J shed 1 base, and the junction held 9 bases outside the gene matches. The germline V gene has CDR1 MNHNS and CDR2 SASEGT. CDR3 size: 17 residues. CDR3 sequence (DNA): TGTGCCAGCAGTGCCGTCCCTCAGGGGGCGAGCAATCAGCCCCAGCATTTT. Protein: CASSAVPQGASNQPQHF.

The rearrangement uses TRBV5-8 and TRBJ1-3; D unresolved. Per germline, CDR1 SGHTS and CDR2 YDEGEE. The V end lost 4 bases, the J end lost 0 bases, and 14 bases lay between the germline ends. CDR3 length equals 16 residues. CDR3 sequence reads: CASSQTAGDSGNTIYF. CDR3 DNA sequence: TGTGCCAGCAGCCAAACTGCCGGGGACTCTGGAAACACCATATATTTT.

This rearrangement joins TRBV6-5 to TRBJ2-7; D unclear. This CDR3 is 16 amino acids long. Trimming shortened V by 4 bases and J by 3 bases, and 19 bases separated the two germline ends. CDR1 MNHEY and CDR2 SVGAGI come from the germline V gene. The CDR3 DNA reads as TGTGCCAGCAGTTCCGGAGTGACGGTGGGGTACTACGAGCAGTACTTC. It is translated as CASSSGVTVGYYEQYF.

This clone appeared a few times. The chain joins TRBV29-1 to TRBJ2-5, with D perhaps matching TRBD2 (5 bases). In germline, CDR1 is SQVTM, CDR2 ANQGSEA. Trimming removed 2 bases at V and 1 base at J, with 8 bases between. The CDR3 spans 13 residues. The CDR3 coding sequence is TGCAGCGTTGAAAGGCTAGCCCAAGAGACCCAGTACTTC. Translation gives CSVERLAQETQYF. The variable domain in full, with the rest retrieved from reference TRBV29-1 and TRBJ2-5, is SAVISQKPSRDICQRGTSLTIQCQVDSQVTMMFWYRQQPGQSLTLIATANQGSEATYESGFVIDKFPISRPNLTFSTLTVSNMSPEDSSIYLCSVERLAQETQYFGPGTRLLVL.

This clone has a handful of counts. The V call is TRBV28, the J call TRBJ2-5, with 11 positions matching TRBD1. The V segment lost 4 bases and the J segment 5 bases; nucleotides outside the gene matches: 9. Germline V gene lookup returns CDR1 MDHEN and CDR2 SYDVKM. The CDR3 runs 16 residues. CDR3 loop: CASSSIGQGAGETQYF. The CDR3 DNA reads as TGTGCCAGCAGTTCCATTGGACAGGGGGCAGGGGAGACCCAGTACTTC.

J is TRBJ1-1 and V is TRBV7-9; perhaps TRBD1 as D (5 bases). This CDR3 is built from 14 residues. The germline V and J ends were trimmed by 0 bases and 4 bases, with 9 bases remaining between them. Germline assignment: CDR1 SEHNR and CDR2 FQNEAQ (reference sequence). CDR3 residues: CASSLAGAGTEAFF. In nucleotides, the CDR3 is TGTGCCAGCAGCTTAGCAGGGGCGGGCACTGAAGCTTTCTTT.

This clone was observed a handful of times. The rearrangement uses TRBV28 and TRBJ2-2, with D perhaps matching TRBD1 or TRBD2 (7 bases each). Trimming shortened V by 6 bases and J by 3 bases, and 14 bases separated the two germline ends. There are 15 residues in the CDR3. The germline V gene encodes CDR1 MDHEN and CDR2 SYDVKM. The CDR3 region is CASRGGDSHTGELFF. The CDR3 nucleotides read TGTGCCAGCAGGGGAGGGGACAGCCACACCGGGGAGCTGTTTTTT.

This sequence joins TRBV5-1 and TRBJ2-7; 7 bases fit TRBD2. Unmatched junction bases numbered 5, after V lost 0 bases and J lost 2 bases. Germline V gene lookup returns CDR1 SGHRS and CDR2 YFSETQ. CDR3 size: 15 residues. The CDR3 nucleotides are TGCGCCAGCAGCTTGGCGGGGGGACCTACCTACGAGCAGTACTTC. Protein sequence: CASSLAGGPTYEQYF.

This clone was seen a few times. The chain uses TRBV9 and TRBJ2-1; TRBD1 or TRBD2 may be the D gene (6 bases each). V lost 2 bases, J lost 5 bases, and 17 bases lay in between. This CDR3 is built from 16 residues. In germline, CDR1 is SGDLS, CDR2 YYNGEE. The CDR3 coding sequence is TGTGCCAGCAGCGTCAGGGGCGGGACGGTGAACAATGAGCAGTTCTTC. Its protein is CASSVRGGTVNNEQFF.

The gene calls are TRBV6-5 and TRBJ2-2; D is ambiguous. Trimming shortened V by 8 bases and J by 3 bases, and 7 bases separated the two germline ends. The CDR3 loop spans 12 amino acids. The germline gives CDR1 MNHEY, CDR2 SVGAGI. CDR3 loop: CASAQYTGELFF. In DNA form, the CDR3 reads TGTGCCAGCGCACAGTACACCGGGGAGCTGTTTTTT.

The CDR3: CASTGRDWSYEQYF. As DNA, the CDR3 is TGTGCCAGCACCGGAAGGGACTGGTCCTACGAGCAGTACTTC. This chain joins TRBV6-1 and TRBJ2-7, with D perhaps TRBD2 (6 bases). CDR1 is MNHNS, CDR2 SASEGT, per germline. The CDR3 consists of 14 residues. V was clipped by 7 bases and J by 1 base, with 14 bases between them.

The CDR3 DNA reads TGTGCCAGCAGCTCCGGACAGCTAAATTACAATGAGCAGTTCTTC. It translates to CASSSGQLNYNEQFF. The V gene is TRBV11-3, the J gene TRBJ2-1, with D tentatively TRBD1 (6 bases). CDR1 SGHNT and CDR2 YENEEA come from the germline V gene. The V end was cut by 4 bases, the J end by 4 bases, with 14 bases between. The length of the CDR3 is 15 residues.

The V gene is TRBV18, the J gene TRBJ2-3, with D perhaps TRBD1 (5 bases). The CDR3 totals 14 residues. From germline, CDR1 is KGHSH and CDR2 LQKENI. Trimming left V 6 bases short and J 3 bases short, with 13 bases between. The CDR3 DNA sequence: TGTGCCAGCTCCCAGCAGGGATGGACAGATACGCAGTATTTT. Translated, it gives CASSQQGWTDTQYF.

The chain is built from TRBV7-9 and TRBJ2-3; D not resolved. The V gene's germline CDR1 is SEHNR and CDR2 FQNEAQ (reference sequence). Trimming stripped 5 bases from V and 1 base from J, with 13 bases between. This CDR3 has 15 residues. CDR3 region: CASSRLVSGTDTQYF. As DNA, the CDR3 is TGTGCCAGCAGCCGACTGGTGTCTGGCACAGATACGCAGTATTTT.

V is TRBV5-1 and J is TRBJ1-1, with D possibly matching TRBD1 (6 bases). Germline V lookup: CDR1 SGHRS, CDR2 YFSETQ. The CDR3 sequence is 15 residues long. Trimming left V 5 bases short and J 2 bases short, with 16 bases between. Written as DNA, the CDR3 is TGCGCCAGCAGTCAGGGACGGGGGCCAAACACTGAAGCTTTCTTT. As protein: CASSQGRGPNTEAFF.

V gene TRBV7-9 combines with J gene TRBJ1-6; a possible D gene is TRBD1 (5 bases). With 2 bases removed from V and 10 bases from J, the gap between germline ends came to 12 bases. This CDR3 is built from 14 residues. Germline CDR1 SEHNR, CDR2 FQNEAQ (reference sequence). The CDR3 region has the DNA TGTGCCAGCAGCTTAAGGGACGCAGAGTCACCCCTCCACTTT. Translating gives CASSLRDAESPLHF.

The chain has TRBV11-2 and TRBJ2-5; D not resolved. V lost 3 bases and J 2 bases, leaving 7 bases between the germline ends. Germline assignment: CDR1 SGHAT and CDR2 FQNNGV. CDR3 size: 13 residues. DNA of the CDR3: TGTGCCAGCAGCTTTCTCCGACAAGAGACCCAGTACTTC. Translating gives CASSFLRQETQYF.

The J gene is TRBJ2-1, the V gene TRBV19; D gene uncertain. V was trimmed by 6 bases and J by 6 bases, leaving 15 bases between them. Germline CDR1 and CDR2: LNHDA and SQIVND (reference sequence). The CDR3 extends over 14 amino acids. CDR3 nucleotides: TGTGCCAGTAGCCCCCGAGACTCCGGCAATGAGCAGTTCTTC. As protein: CASSPRDSGNEQFF.

Turning to this clone: The junction and the germline gene differ at one end; a read error may be behind it. This chain's CDR3 is CASREDRVFTYNSPLHF. The CDR3, as DNA: TGTGCCAGCAGAGAAGACAGGGTGTTCACCTATAATTCACCCCTCCACTTT. This chain connects TRBV2 to TRBJ1-6, with TRBD1 identical over 7 bases. Germline V gene lookup returns CDR1 SNHLY and CDR2 FYNNEI. The CDR3 loop spans 17 amino acids.

On this clone: In the same sample, other DNA sequences code for this CDR3. This chain joins TRBV6-5 and TRBJ2-3; 7 bases map to TRBD2. Germline V CDR1 and CDR2: MNHEY, SVGAGI. V was pared by 6 bases and J by 3 bases, with 6 bases of the junction left unmatched. This CDR3 contains 14 residues. CDR3 sequence (DNA): TGTGCCAGCAGGCGCACGGGGGGTACAGATACGCAGTATTTT. Translation: CASRRTGGTDTQYF.

V is TRBV6-1 and J is TRBJ2-1; TRBD2 is a possible D gene (7 bases). The CDR3 contains 13 residues. Germline lookup yields CDR1 MNHNS and CDR2 SASEGT. Trimming took 7 bases from V and 8 from J, leaving 15 bases between them. The CDR3 bases are TGTGCCAGCAATTTAGCCGGGGGGCATGAGCAGTTCTTC. Protein sequence: CASNLAGGHEQFF.

The chain is built from TRBV5-4 and TRBJ1-1, with D hard to call. Germline lookup yields CDR1 SGHNT and CDR2 YYREEE (reference sequence). Trimming shortened V by 0 bases and J by 13 bases, and 16 bases separated the two germline ends. The CDR3 runs 13 residues. The DNA of the CDR3 is TGTGCCAGCAGCTTGGTTCAGAGGTCCCTCCTTTTCTTT. It codes for CASSLVQRSLLFF.

The chain recombines TRBV4-1 with TRBJ1-6, with D possibly matching TRBD1 (5 bases). V gave up 4 bases and J gave up 7 bases, with 11 bases separating them. Germline CDR1 is MGHRA and CDR2 is YSYEKL. The CDR3 consists of 14 residues. The CDR3 spells CASSPDSDNSPLHF. The CDR3 coding sequence is TGCGCCAGCAGCCCCGACAGCGACAATTCACCCCTCCACTTT.

This clone appeared a few times. The chain couples TRBV10-1 to TRBJ1-4, with TRBD1 matching 10 bases. Trimming at V came to 6 bases and at J to 3 bases, leaving 10 bases not matched to a gene. The CDR3 sequence is 17 residues long. CDR1 and CDR2 (germline): WNHNN, SYGVQD (reference sequence). As DNA, the CDR3 is TGCGCCAGCAGCGAGAGGACAGGGGGGAAGGCTAATGAAAAACTGTTTTTT. Translation: CASSERTGGKANEKLFF.

This clone was seen a handful of times. This chain joins TRBV19 and TRBJ2-1; a weak D match, TRBD1 (6 bases). Trimming shortened V by 6 bases and J by 8 bases, and 20 bases separated the two germline ends. This CDR3 has 15 residues. Germline assignment: CDR1 LNHDA and CDR2 SQIVND (reference sequence). The CDR3 reads CASSLDNQGNYEQFF. Here the CDR3 DNA reads TGTGCCAGTAGCCTCGACAACCAGGGGAACTATGAGCAGTTCTTC.

The V gene is TRBV5-1, the J gene TRBJ1-2; D is undetermined. This CDR3 has 14 amino acids. Trimming stripped 4 bases from V and 0 bases from J, with 10 bases between. Germline CDR1 is SGHRS and CDR2 is YFSETQ. The CDR3 DNA is TGCGCCAGCAGCCCCGGTATAACTAACTATGGCTACACCTTC. Its protein product is CASSPGITNYGYTF. The variable domain in full, with the rest retrieved from reference TRBV5-1 and TRBJ1-2, is KAGVTQTPRYLIKTRGQQVTLSCSPISGHRSVSWYQQTPGQGLQFLFEYFSETQRNKGNFPGRFSGRQFSNSRSEMNVSTLELGDSALYLCASSPGITNYGYTFGSGTRLTVV.

The chain has TRBV14 and TRBJ2-7, with D possibly being TRBD1 (6 bases). The CDR3 length is 14 residues. Trimming removed 1 base at V and 3 bases at J, with 10 bases between. Germline V gives CDR1 SGHDN, CDR2 FVKESK. The chain's CDR3 is CASSQVTGLYEQYF. CDR3 bases: TGTGCCAGCAGCCAAGTGACAGGCCTCTACGAGCAGTACTTC. The entire variable domain, with the rest obtained from reference TRBV14 and TRBJ2-7, is as follows: EAGVTQFPSHSVIEKGQTVTLRCDPISGHDNLYWYRRVMGKEIKFLLHFVKESKQDESGMPNNRFLAERTGGTYSTLKVQPAELEDSGVYFCASSQVTGLYEQYFGPGTRLTVT.

The chain has TRBV5-1 and TRBJ2-5; perhaps D is TRBD1 or TRBD2 (5 bases each). The CDR3 spans 14 residues. V was pared by 9 bases and J by 2 bases, with 17 bases between. The germline CDR1 and CDR2 sequences are SGHRS and YFSETQ. CDR3 sequence reads: CATTTTGAQETQYF. Written as DNA, the CDR3 is TGCGCCACCACGACTACAGGTGCACAAGAGACCCAGTACTTC.

This clone has more than one count but fewer than ten. The V gene is TRBV18, the J gene TRBJ1-5; D is undetermined. CDR1 and CDR2 (germline): KGHSH, LQKENI. The CDR3 is 14 residues long. Trimming shortened V by 2 bases and J by 5 bases, and 10 bases separated the two germline ends. The CDR3 protein is CASSPVGPHQPQHF. The CDR3 DNA is TGTGCCAGCTCACCAGTGGGCCCCCATCAGCCCCAGCATTTT.